The 32 T cell receptor beta chains below come from one sample, sequenced in a study of cytomegalovirus exposure and HLA in healthy donors. 13 Jbeta primers and 60 Vbeta primers were used for the PCR. Only in-frame clones appear in the TCRdb table, and some are missing; sequencing was by immunoSEQ multiplex PCR. The sample lists some 100,000 clones; around 81% were seen once. Sequencing used PBMCs. These receptors all come from a woman aged 25 to 45 in good health and CMV-seronegative.

A remark on this clone: Germline and junction disagree at one end, which may indicate a read error. The CDR3: CSSSPDSHSSYNEQFF. As DNA, the CDR3 is TGTTCCAGCAGCCCGGACAGCCATAGCTCCTACAATGAGCAGTTCTTC. The rearrangement links TRBV7-9 to TRBJ2-1; a weak D match, TRBD1 (6 bases). Looked up from germline, CDR1 is SEHNR and CDR2 is FQNEAQ (reference sequence). The CDR3 covers 16 residues. The full variable domain, rest sourced from reference TRBV7-9 and TRBJ2-1, is DTGVSQNPRHKITKRGQNVTFRCDPISEHNRLYWYRQTLGQGPEFLTYFQNEAQLEKSRLLSDRFSAERPKGSFSTLEIQRTEQGDSAMYLCSSSPDSHSSYNEQFFGPGTRLTVL.

The chain recombines TRBV2 with TRBJ2-1; a weak D match, TRBD2 (5 bases). CDR1 is SNHLY, CDR2 FYNNEI, per germline. V was clipped by 10 bases and J by 8 bases, with 18 bases between them. The CDR3 spans 13 residues. The CDR3 nucleotides are TGTGCCATTGCGAGACTAAGTTTCGATGAGCAGTTCTTC. It translates to CAIARLSFDEQFF.

V and J are TRBV5-6 and TRBJ2-7; weak D call: TRBD2 (5 bases). Germline assignment: CDR1 SGHDT and CDR2 YYEEEE. The germline V and J ends were trimmed by 0 bases and 5 bases, with 9 bases remaining between them. There are 13 residues in the CDR3. The CDR3 region has the DNA TGTGCCAGCAGCTTGGAAGGGAGCAACGAGCAGTACTTC. Encoded protein: CASSLEGSNEQYF.

The chain links TRBV10-3 to TRBJ1-5; TRBD1 matches at 8 bases. V lost 7 bases and J lost 5; bases outside the gene matches: 7. This CDR3 has 14 residues. CDR1 and CDR2 (germline): ENHRY, SYGVKD. CDR3 residues: CAIKDRGDHQPQHF. CDR3 coding DNA: TGTGCCATCAAAGACAGGGGAGACCATCAGCCCCAGCATTTT.

The rearrangement joins TRBV11-2 to TRBJ1-6; D is possibly TRBD1 (6 bases). Per the germline V gene, CDR1 is SGHAT and CDR2 is FQNNGV. V was clipped by 1 base and J by 7 bases, with 14 bases between them. The CDR3 is 16 amino acids. The CDR3 here is CASSLVGRGGNSPLHF. The CDR3 DNA sequence: TGTGCCAGCAGCTTAGTGGGCAGGGGTGGCAATTCACCCCTCCACTTT.

The chain links TRBV4-2 to TRBJ2-7; 14 bases are shared with TRBD2. CDR1 LGHNA and CDR2 YNFKEQ come from the germline V gene. There are 15 residues in the CDR3. With 4 bases clipped from V and 5 bases from J, the junction kept 4 bases outside the gene matches. The CDR3 DNA sequence: TGTGCCAGCAGCCTCCGACTAGCGGGAGGGGACGAGCAGTACTTC. Its protein product is CASSLRLAGGDEQYF.

J is TRBJ2-5 and V is TRBV5-4; TRBD1 matches 7 bases. The ends lost 7 bases at V and 5 bases at J; junction bases unmatched: 8. The CDR3 extends over 13 amino acids. CDR1 and CDR2 from the germline V gene are SGHNT and YYREEE (reference sequence). The CDR3 coding sequence is TGTGCCAGCGGCAGGGGGTCACGGGAGACCCAGTACTTC. Translated: CASGRGSRETQYF. Full variable domain (outside the CDR3, taken from reference TRBV5-4 and TRBJ2-5): ETGVTQSPTHLIKTRGQQVTLRCSSQSGHNTVSWYQQALGQGPQFIFQYYREEENGRGNFPPRFSGLQFPNYSSELNVNALELDDSALYLCASGRGSRETQYFGPGTRLLVL.

The chain uses TRBV6-4 and TRBJ2-1; D uncertain. Germline-derived CDR1 and CDR2 are MRHNA and SNTAGT. V lost 0 bases to trimming and J lost 9 bases, with 9 bases between them. This CDR3 is built from 13 residues. Here the CDR3 DNA reads TGTGCCAGCAGTGACTCGTCAGTCCTTGAGCAGTTCTTC. This sequence encodes CASSDSSVLEQFF.

This clone was counted a single time. J is TRBJ1-2 and V is TRBV6-5; TRBD1 matches 8 bases. The length of the CDR3 is 14 residues. Germline trimming cut 8 bases from V and 8 bases from J; bases unmatched to any gene: 13. The germline CDR1 and CDR2 sequences are MNHEY and SVGAGI. The CDR3 DNA reads as TGTGCCAGCTCTAACAGGGGGATAGTGTGGGGCTACACCTTC. Protein: CASSNRGIVWGYTF.

This rearrangement joins TRBV18 to TRBJ2-4; TRBD1 matches at 8 bases. The germline V gene encodes CDR1 KGHSH and CDR2 LQKENI. J lost 3 bases, V lost 2 bases, and 6 bases had no gene match. This CDR3 is 16 amino acids long. CDR3 sequence: CASSPAGRGLKNIQYF. Written as DNA, the CDR3 is TGTGCCAGCTCACCAGCGGGCAGGGGGCTCAAAAACATTCAGTACTTC.

V gene TRBV9 combines with J gene TRBJ2-2; D unclear. The CDR3 extends over 14 amino acids. V was shortened by 5 bases and J by 7 bases, with 15 bases between the two germline ends. Germline CDR1 SGDLS, CDR2 YYNGEE. CDR3 sequence: CASRLDSQLGELFF. CDR3 DNA: TGTGCCAGCAGGTTAGATAGCCAGCTCGGGGAGCTGTTTTTT.

J is TRBJ2-5 and V is TRBV19, with 7 bases that match TRBD2. The CDR3 is 14 amino acids. CDR1 LNHDA and CDR2 SQIVND come from the germline V gene (reference sequence). J lost 3 bases, V lost 4 bases, and 5 bases had no gene match. The CDR3 region is CASSTSSGKETQYF. The CDR3 DNA is TGTGCCAGTAGTACTTCTAGCGGCAAAGAGACCCAGTACTTC.

A few counts support this clone. V gene TRBV6-5 combines with J gene TRBJ2-5; 9 bases fit TRBD2. The germline V gene has CDR1 MNHEY and CDR2 SVGAGI. This CDR3 contains 15 residues. With V trimmed by 1 base and J by 2 bases, 2 bases remained unmatched. The CDR3 DNA reads TGTGCCAGCAGTTACTACACTAGCGGGCAAGAGACCCAGTACTTC. Residues: CASSYYTSGQETQYF.

This clone was picked up a small number of times. The rearrangement uses TRBV11-2 and TRBJ1-1; TRBD1 agrees at 7 bases. Per germline, CDR1 SGHAT and CDR2 FQNNGV. The CDR3 totals 19 residues. The V gene end was trimmed by 3 bases and the J gene end by 4 bases; junction bases not matched to a gene: 20. This chain's CDR3 is CASSFSRGGYRGHRTEAFF. For the CDR3, the DNA is TGTGCCAGCAGCTTTAGTCGGGGGGGGTACAGGGGCCATCGCACTGAAGCTTTCTTT.

The CDR3 nucleotides are TGTGCCAGCAGCTTAGACCCGCTCCACTGCGGCTACACCTTC. Translating gives CASSLDPLHCGYTF. The rearrangement links TRBV11-2 to TRBJ1-2; D not resolved. In germline, CDR1 is SGHAT, CDR2 FQNNGV. V lost 0 bases, J lost 8 bases, and 13 bases lay in between. The CDR3 sequence is 14 residues long.

This clone was recorded a few times. The chain is built from TRBV5-1 and TRBJ2-5, with no clear D. This CDR3 comprises 15 residues. Germline V gene sequence: CDR1 SGHRS, CDR2 YFSETQ. Trimming took off 0 bases at V and 1 base at J, with 10 bases between the two ends. CDR3 DNA sequence: TGCGCCAGCAGCTTGGCTGCCGGTACCCAAGAGACCCAGTACTTC. Translating gives CASSLAAGTQETQYF.

The rearrangement uses TRBV2 and TRBJ2-7; D unresolved. Trimming removed 3 bases at V and 2 bases at J, with 11 bases between. Germline CDR1 is SNHLY and CDR2 is FYNNEI. This CDR3 has 14 residues. The CDR3 nucleotides read TGTGCCAGCAGTGACACAGCCAACGCCTACGAGCAGTACTTC. Protein sequence: CASSDTANAYEQYF. The complete variable domain, with remaining parts taken from reference TRBV2 and TRBJ2-7, reads EPEVTQTPSHQVTQMGQEVILRCVPISNHLYFYWYRQILGQKVEFLVSFYNNEISEKSEIFDDQFSVERPDGSNFTLKIRSTKLEDSAMYFCASSDTANAYEQYFGPGTRLTVT.

The chain links TRBV7-2 to TRBJ2-5, with 15 bases aligning to TRBD2. CDR3 length: 18 amino acids. Trimming cost V 2 bases and J 7 bases; bases outside gene matches: 11. CDR1 and CDR2 from the germline V gene are SGHTA and FQGNSA. This chain's CDR3 is CASSLIRTSGRARVTQYF. The DNA of the CDR3 is TGTGCCAGCAGCTTAATTCGGACTAGCGGGAGGGCCAGGGTGACCCAGTACTTC.

This chain uses TRBV4-3 with TRBJ2-1; D gene ambiguous. Trimming took 0 bases from V and 5 from J, leaving 11 bases between them. The CDR3 is 15 amino acids. From germline, CDR1 is LGHNA and CDR2 YSLEER. The CDR3 region has the DNA TGCGCCAGCAGCCAAGATGGAGAGCCTAACAATGAGCAGTTCTTC. It translates to CASSQDGEPNNEQFF.

This chain's CDR3 is CASSKTSGNSGANVLTF. The CDR3 coding sequence is TGTGCCAGCAGCAAGACTAGCGGGAACTCTGGGGCCAACGTCCTGACTTTC. The rearrangement links TRBV27 to TRBJ2-6, with 11 positions matching TRBD2. Germline CDR1 reads MNHEY; CDR2 reads SMNVEV (reference sequence). The CDR3 length is 17 residues. J lost 0 bases, V lost 6 bases, and 4 bases had no gene match.

The rearrangement uses TRBV10-3 and TRBJ2-3; D is unresolved. The CDR3 spans 13 residues. With 7 bases removed from V and 3 bases from J, the gap between germline ends came to 11 bases. The germline V gene encodes CDR1 ENHRY and CDR2 SYGVKD. The CDR3 region has the DNA TGTGCCATCACCGAGCGTAGTACAGATACGCAGTATTTT. It encodes CAITERSTDTQYF.

The CDR3 reads CASSPPGLVQYYEQYF. The CDR3 DNA reads TGTGCCAGCAGCCCTCCGGGACTAGTGCAATACTACGAGCAGTACTTC. J is TRBJ2-7 and V is TRBV14, with 8 bases aligning to TRBD2. The CDR3 length is 16 residues. V dropped 4 bases and J dropped 3; count of bases not matched to a gene: 11. CDR1 is SGHDN, CDR2 FVKESK, per germline.

The rearrangement joins TRBV11-2 to TRBJ2-7; TRBD2 matches at 7 bases. Germline CDR1 SGHAT, CDR2 FQNNGV. The CDR3 length is 11 residues. V lost 3 bases and J lost 8; bases outside the gene matches: 1. CDR3 in amino acids: CASSLGGQQYF. The CDR3 DNA follows: TGTGCCAGCAGCTTGGGAGGGCAGCAGTACTTC.

The chain uses TRBV10-3 and TRBJ1-2, with TRBD1 matching 8 bases. CDR3 length: 12 amino acids. Looked up from germline, CDR1 is ENHRY and CDR2 is SYGVKD. V lost 10 bases and J lost 3; bases outside the gene matches: 4. In nucleotides, the CDR3 is TGTGCCACACAGGGACAGGACTATGGCTACACCTTC. It is translated as CATQGQDYGYTF.

This clone was seen only once. At one of its ends the junction is not consistent with the germline gene, which may arise from a read error. The chain joins TRBV7-9 to TRBJ2-7, with TRBD2 as a possible D gene (6 bases). This CDR3 is built from 15 residues. The germline gives CDR1 SEHNR, CDR2 FQNEAQ (reference sequence). The CDR3 bases are TGTTCCAGCGGAGGACCGGGACTCCTACGAGTCGAGCAGTACTTC. Protein: CSSGGPGLLRVEQYF. Full variable domain (missing parts from reference TRBV7-9 and TRBJ2-7): DTGVSQNPRHKITKRGQNVTFRCDPISEHNRLYWYRQTLGQGPEFLTYFQNEAQLEKSRLLSDRFSAERPKGSFSTLEIQRTEQGDSAMYLCSSGGPGLLRVEQYFGPGTRLTVT.

The rearrangement joins TRBV28 to TRBJ1-2; D remains ambiguous. Germline CDR1 MDHEN, CDR2 SYDVKM. The CDR3 is 14 amino acids. V was clipped by 2 bases and J by 2 bases, with 9 bases between them. This CDR3 reads CASSLIRGNYGYTF. In DNA form, the CDR3 reads TGTGCCAGCAGTTTAATCCGGGGAAACTATGGCTACACCTTC.

The rearrangement joins TRBV6-6 to TRBJ2-5; D possibly corresponds to TRBD1 (6 bases). This CDR3 has 15 residues. Trimming took off 6 bases at V and 2 bases at J, with 16 bases between the two ends. Germline V gene data show CDR1 as MNHNY and CDR2 as SVGAGI (reference sequence). The CDR3 DNA follows: TGTGCCAGCAGCTATATTGGGACACAACAAGAGACCCAGTACTTC. Amino acids: CASSYIGTQQETQYF.

This clone showed up just a few times. The rearrangement joins TRBV7-9 to TRBJ2-3, with a tentative D call TRBD2 (5 bases). V gave up 6 bases and J gave up 4 bases, with 14 bases separating them. Germline-derived CDR1 and CDR2 are SEHNR and FQNEAQ (reference sequence). The CDR3 covers 14 residues. The CDR3 is CASSARTEADTQYF. The CDR3 coding sequence is TGTGCCAGCAGTGCCCGGACTGAGGCAGATACGCAGTATTTT. The whole variable domain, filled in from reference TRBV7-9 and TRBJ2-3, reads DTGVSQNPRHKITKRGQNVTFRCDPISEHNRLYWYRQTLGQGPEFLTYFQNEAQLEKSRLLSDRFSAERPKGSFSTLEIQRTEQGDSAMYLCASSARTEADTQYFGPGTRLTVL.

This clone was picked up one time. The chain has TRBV5-6 and TRBJ2-5, with no clear D. The germline CDR1 and CDR2 sequences are SGHDT and YYEEEE. The V gene lost 0 bases and the J gene lost 5 bases, with 14 bases spanning the gap. The CDR3 extends over 15 amino acids. CDR3 sequence: CASSLGASPLETQYF. DNA of the CDR3: TGTGCCAGCAGCTTGGGAGCTTCCCCCCTGGAGACCCAGTACTTC.

This rearrangement joins TRBV30 to TRBJ1-1, with D maybe TRBD1 (6 bases). Trimming removed 8 bases at V and 6 bases at J, with 13 bases between. Germline CDR1 reads GTSNPN; CDR2 reads SVGIG (reference sequence). This CDR3 is built from 11 residues. CDR3 sequence (DNA): TGTGCCGTAAGGGGGGGCCCTGAAGCTTTCTTT. The encoded protein is CAVRGGPEAFF.

The V and J genes are TRBV7-2 and TRBJ2-1, with 8 bases fitting TRBD2. V shed 2 bases, J shed 7 bases, and the junction held 16 bases outside the gene matches. The CDR3 spans 18 residues. The germline V gene encodes CDR1 SGHTA and CDR2 FQGNSA. CDR3 protein: CASSLKVVSGGRSNEQFF. The CDR3 bases are TGTGCCAGCAGCTTAAAGGTTGTCAGCGGCGGGAGGTCAAATGAGCAGTTCTTC.

The count of this clone is one. This chain links TRBV5-1 with TRBJ2-3, with 8 positions matching TRBD2. Unmatched junction bases numbered 6, after V lost 2 bases and J lost 4 bases. The CDR3 contains 15 residues. Germline V gene sequence: CDR1 SGHRS, CDR2 YFSETQ. For the CDR3, the DNA is TGCGCCAGCAGCTTCAGCGGGAGTAGTGCAGATACGCAGTATTTT. It is translated as CASSFSGSSADTQYF.